These 2 T cell receptor beta chains share one sample of origin, sequenced in a study of cytomegalovirus exposure and HLA in healthy donors. It was with 60 Vbeta and 13 Jbeta primers that the PCR ran. TCRdb keeps only in-frame clones here, not all; method: immunoSEQ multiplex PCR. The sample contains 100,000 to 150,000 clones, about 11% of which appear only once. Source material: PBMCs. These receptors originate from a woman aged 18-29 years in good health and CMV-seropositive.

This sequence joins TRBV2 and TRBJ2-3; a weak D match, TRBD2 (6 bases). The germline gives CDR1 SNHLY, CDR2 FYNNEI. This CDR3 spans 14 amino acids. V was shortened by 6 bases and J by 3 bases, with 13 bases between the two germline ends. The CDR3 is CASRDYTNTDTQYF. The CDR3 DNA follows: TGTGCCAGCAGGGACTATACTAATACAGATACGCAGTATTTT.

The rearrangement joins TRBV14 to TRBJ2-5; a possible D gene is TRBD1 (5 bases). The V gene lost 2 bases and the J gene lost 2 bases, with 21 bases spanning the gap. Germline V gene lookup returns CDR1 SGHDN and CDR2 FVKESK. This CDR3 has 18 amino acids. The CDR3 here is CASSQRPSVAGWQETQYF. DNA of the CDR3: TGTGCCAGCAGCCAACGCCCCTCTGTCGCAGGGTGGCAAGAGACCCAGTACTTC. The whole variable domain, remainder taken from reference TRBV14 and TRBJ2-5, is EAGVTQFPSHSVIEKGQTVTLRCDPISGHDNLYWYRRVMGKEIKFLLHFVKESKQDESGMPNNRFLAERTGGTYSTLKVQPAELEDSGVYFCASSQRPSVAGWQETQYFGPGTRLLVL.